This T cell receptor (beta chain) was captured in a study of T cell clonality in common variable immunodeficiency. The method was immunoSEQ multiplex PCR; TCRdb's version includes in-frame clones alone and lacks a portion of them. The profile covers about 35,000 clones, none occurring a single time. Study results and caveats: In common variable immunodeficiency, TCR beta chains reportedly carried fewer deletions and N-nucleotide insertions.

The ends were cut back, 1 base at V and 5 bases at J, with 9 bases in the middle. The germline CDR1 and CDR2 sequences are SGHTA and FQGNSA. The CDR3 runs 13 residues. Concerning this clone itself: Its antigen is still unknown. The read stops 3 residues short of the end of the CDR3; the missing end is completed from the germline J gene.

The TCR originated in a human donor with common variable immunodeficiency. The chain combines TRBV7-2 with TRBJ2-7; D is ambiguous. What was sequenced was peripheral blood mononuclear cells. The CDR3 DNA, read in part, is TGTGCCAGCAGCTTAGGGCTTTTCAACGAG. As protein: CASSLGLFNE. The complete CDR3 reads CASSLGLFNEQYF.